What follows describes a single T cell receptor (beta chain). The antigen remains unidentified. The sequenced template was cDNA made from the entire isolated RNA. Profiling relied on immunoSEQ multiplex PCR, and the TCRdb table lists in-frame clones only, not all of them. The table lists around 280,000 clones, about 7.8% of them singletons, with roughly 1% in the top ten. This record belongs to a study of beta chain features in type 1 diabetes. Across the whole study: There was similarity between patients and healthy donors in age, gender and cell yields. Study outcomes and limitations: VDJ junctions in type 1 diabetes patients carried more deletions and fewer insertions.

The CDR3 is 16 amino acids. J was trimmed by 6 bases and V by 2 bases; bases with no gene match: 12. The germline V gene has CDR1 MNHNS and CDR2 SASEGT. This chain uses TRBV6-1 with TRBJ2-7; 8 bases match TRBD1. Sequences were obtained from central memory CD4+ T cells from blood. This receptor was identified in a woman aged 18-29 years in good health. As DNA, the CDR3 is TGTGCCAGCAGTGAATCCCTGGCGCAGGGGGCACGCGAGCAGTACGTC. It yields the protein CASSESLAQGAREQYV.